This T cell receptor (beta chain) emerged from a study of blood T cells in healthy people across ages. Findings of the study overall: Since the PBMCs were unsorted, naive and antigen-experienced cells could not be conclusively compared.

Next came a second PCR, run for about 6 to 12 cycles, which used a sample-barcoded 5' primer along with a J-beta primer mix. TCRdb processed the 5' RACE reads anew with MiXCR; each CDR3 protein has one entry. The profile covers around 1.5 million distinct CDR3 sequences, with about 35% appearing a single time and around 10% taken by the ten largest. Points on this clonotype: Its target is unknown.

The germline V gene encodes CDR1 SGHKS and CDR2 YYEKEE (reference sequence). The trim removed 0 bases at V and 2 bases at J, leaving 11 bases unmatched. CDR3 size: 18 residues. Sequenced sample: blood. This rearrangement joins TRBV5-5 to TRBJ2-3; 8 bases match TRBD2. This sequence was found in a woman aged 30 to 39 in good health. CDR3: CASSLGAVTGGFTDTQYF. DNA for the CDR3: TGTGCCAGCAGCTTGGGGGCGGTAACGGGGGGGTTCACAGATACGCAGTATTTT.